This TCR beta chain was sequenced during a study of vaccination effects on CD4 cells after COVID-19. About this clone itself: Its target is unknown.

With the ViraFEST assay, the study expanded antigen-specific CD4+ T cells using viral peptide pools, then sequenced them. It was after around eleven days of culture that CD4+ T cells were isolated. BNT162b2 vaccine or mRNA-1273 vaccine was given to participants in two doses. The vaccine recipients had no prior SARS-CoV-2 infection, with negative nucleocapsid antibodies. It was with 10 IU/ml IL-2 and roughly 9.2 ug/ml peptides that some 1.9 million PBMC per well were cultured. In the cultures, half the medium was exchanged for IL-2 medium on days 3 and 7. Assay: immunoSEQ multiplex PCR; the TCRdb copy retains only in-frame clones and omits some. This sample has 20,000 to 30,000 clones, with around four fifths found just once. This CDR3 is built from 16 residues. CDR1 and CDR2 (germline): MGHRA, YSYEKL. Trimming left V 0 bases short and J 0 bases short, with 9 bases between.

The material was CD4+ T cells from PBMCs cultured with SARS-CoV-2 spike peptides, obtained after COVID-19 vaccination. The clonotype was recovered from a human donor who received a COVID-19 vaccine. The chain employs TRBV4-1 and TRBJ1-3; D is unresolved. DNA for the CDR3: TGCGCCAGCAGCCAAGAAGGGCAGAACTCTGGAAACACCATATATTTT. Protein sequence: CASSQEGQNSGNTIYF.